This T cell receptor (beta chain) originates from a study of T-cell reconstitution after alpha-beta-depleted transplantation in children. The sample holds many counts of this clonotype. What it recognizes is unknown. Unique molecular identifiers tagged the TCRbeta library. Each CDR3 protein gets one entry after TCRdb re-called the PCR reads with MiXCR. The sample holds around 250,000 distinct CDR3 sequences, roughly 8% seen once. With 3 bases removed from V and 10 bases from J, the gap between germline ends came to 13 bases. This CDR3 region has 14 residues. Germline V gene sequence: CDR1 LNHNV, CDR2 YYDKDF (reference sequence). Study-wide points: For some patients, TCRbeta diversity was high at day 60 because of recipient T cells and thymic progenitors that survived. Reportedly, roughly two months post-transplant, alpha-beta T cells arose from several hundred expanded graft clones. The main origin of T-cell counts and diversity one year after transplant was newly produced T cells.

This receptor was identified in a male patient younger than 18 who had a stem cell transplant for acute lymphoblastic leukemia, so the T cells may come from the graft donor. This chain links TRBV15 with TRBJ1-6, with D possibly matching TRBD1 (5 bases). Material: PBMCs, mostly from graft donor cells, obtained 180 days after TCRalphabeta/CD19-depleted stem cell transplant. CDR3 nucleotides: TGTGCCACCAGCAGGGGGCAGGGAGGCTCACCCCTCCACTTT. Residues: CATSRGQGGSPLHF.